The clone carrying this TCR beta chain was counted at least ten times. As yet, its antigen is unknown. The data stem from a study of identical twins. General study results and limits: For cord blood, abundant beta clonotypes had fewer insertions, unlike memory repertoires, which showed none. Invariant T cells like MAIT and iNKT could partly confound the zero-insertion analyses. Not following the same donors, the study drew its conclusions from cross-sectional statistical analysis.

With template switching, a universal primer site was added, and the cDNA carried unique molecular identifiers. TCRdb passed the 5' RACE reads through MiXCR, listing each CDR3 protein once. This table holds fewer than 800,000 distinct CDR3 sequences, roughly 7.1% found once. Trimming took off 5 bases at V and 5 bases at J, with 15 bases between the two ends. The length of the CDR3 is 15 residues. These records were also assigned to another study, of yellow fever vaccine responses in identical twins.

The chain links TRBV12-3 or TRBV12-4 to TRBJ2-2; perhaps TRBD1 as D (6 bases). The sequenced sample consisted of PBMCs. The TCR sequence derives from a woman aged 18-29 years in good health. This CDR3 is CASSRWGPGTGELFF. The CDR3 DNA reads TGTGCCAGCAGTAGGTGGGGGCCCGGGACCGGGGAGCTGTTTTTT.